This paragraph covers one T cell receptor beta chain sequence. Profiled with immunoSEQ multiplex PCR; TCRdb holds only in-frame clones, not every one. Among about 4,000 clones listed, roughly nine tenths were seen once. These data originate in a study of ipilimumab plus nivolumab after autologous stem cell transplantation. Overall study: Typical patient got a handful of ipilimumab doses and fewer than 10 nivolumab doses (median).

Ipilimumab, 1 mg/kg, started 14 to 28 days after autologous transplant. Dosing: nivolumab 3 mg/kg IV, weeks 1, 4, 7, 10, then every two weeks to week 26. There are 13 residues in the CDR3. Germline V lookup: CDR1 SGHNT, CDR2 YENEEA. Trimming pared 1 base from V and 5 bases from J, leaving 8 bases between. The TCR was taken from a male donor with multiple myeloma. This chain uses TRBV11-3 with TRBJ2-5; D is possibly TRBD1 (5 bases). The material was PBMCs, obtained in a trial of ipilimumab plus nivolumab as post-transplant consolidation. Here the CDR3 DNA reads TGTGCCAGCAGCTTAGTAGACAGCGAGACCCAGTACTTC. Protein: CASSLVDSETQYF.